The present T cell receptor (beta chain) was sequenced within a study of identical twins. Germline lookup yields CDR1 SGHRS and CDR2 YFSETQ. This CDR3 has 15 amino acids. The ends were cut back, 0 bases at V and 0 bases at J, with 10 bases in the middle. This clonotype was seen only a few times. The antigen remains unidentified. A universal primer site was incorporated via template switching, and the cDNA contained unique molecular identifiers. TCRdb passed the 5' RACE reads through MiXCR, listing each CDR3 protein once. The sample lists approximately 500,000 distinct CDR3 sequences, 12% to 15% occurring once. Overall study findings and caveats: Analyses of zero insertions could be partly confounded by invariant MAIT and iNKT cells.

The sample also formed part of further work on yellow fever vaccine responses in identical twins. According to that study: Twins' vaccine T cell responses were reported to seem partly convergent and partly personalized.

J is TRBJ2-7 and V is TRBV5-1; D gene unclear. Specimen: CD4+ T cells sorted from blood. This sequence originates from a woman between 18 and 29 years old in good health. Here the CDR3 reads CASSLGRTSSYEQYF. In DNA, the CDR3 is TGCGCCAGCAGCTTGGGTAGAACAAGCTCCTACGAGCAGTACTTC.